The 10 T cell receptor beta chains reported below all come from one sample, sequenced in a study of cytomegalovirus exposure and HLA in healthy donors. The primer mix had 60 Vbeta and 13 Jbeta primers. Sequenced by immunoSEQ multiplex PCR; TCRdb stores in-frame clones only, minus some. The sample carries 150,000 to 200,000 clones, about three quarters recorded once. Sequenced material: PBMCs. These receptors all come from a woman in her forties in good health and CMV-seronegative.

The chain combines TRBV9 with TRBJ2-1; perhaps TRBD2 as D (7 bases). The CDR3 runs 15 residues. V lost 0 bases and J lost 7, with 14 bases in between. Germline V gene data show CDR1 as SGDLS and CDR2 as YYNGEE. The CDR3 protein is CASSVGGGSLNEQFF. The CDR3, as DNA: TGTGCCAGCAGCGTAGGGGGGGGCTCGTTGAATGAGCAGTTCTTC.

This clone was detected once. The rearrangement uses TRBV9 and TRBJ1-1, with 9 bases that match TRBD1. Germline V CDR1 and CDR2: SGDLS, YYNGEE. V was clipped by 7 bases and J by 4 bases; unmatched bases: 5. The CDR3 is made up of 13 amino acids. The CDR3 nucleotides read TGTGCCAGCGGAAGACAGGGGGGCACTGAAGCTTTCTTT. This encodes CASGRQGGTEAFF.

CDR3 nucleotide sequence: TGTGCCAGCAGCTTGGTTATTAGCTCCTACGAGCAGTACTTC. Residues: CASSLVISSYEQYF. J is TRBJ2-7 and V is TRBV5-6; no clear D. CDR3 length equals 14 residues. Deletions cut 0 bases from V and 0 bases from J, with 7 bases between. In germline, CDR1 is SGHDT, CDR2 YYEEEE.

As concerns this clone: Other nucleotide sequences from this sample produce the same CDR3. The V gene is TRBV5-1, the J gene TRBJ2-3; 9 nucleotides align to TRBD2. CDR3 size: 13 residues. Looked up from germline, CDR1 is SGHRS and CDR2 is YFSETQ. The V and J ends lost 6 bases and 6 bases, in that order; junction bases with no gene match: 5. This chain's CDR3 is CASKLAGTDTQYF. The CDR3 coding sequence is TGCGCCAGCAAGCTAGCGGGGACGGATACGCAGTATTTT. Full variable domain (outside the CDR3, taken from reference TRBV5-1 and TRBJ2-3): KAGVTQTPRYLIKTRGQQVTLSCSPISGHRSVSWYQQTPGQGLQFLFEYFSETQRNKGNFPGRFSGRQFSNSRSEMNVSTLELGDSALYLCASKLAGTDTQYFGPGTRLTVL.

This chain uses TRBV6-1 with TRBJ2-2, with TRBD1 matching 7 bases. V dropped 6 bases and J dropped 1; count of bases not matched to a gene: 5. Germline V gene data show CDR1 as MNHNS and CDR2 as SASEGT. This CDR3 contains 15 residues. DNA for the CDR3: TGTGCCAGCAGCGCACAGGGGCAGAACACCGGGGAGCTGTTTTTT. This encodes CASSAQGQNTGELFF.

The chain carries TRBV2 and TRBJ2-7, with D maybe TRBD1 (7 bases). Germline values: CDR1 SNHLY, CDR2 FYNNEI. V lost 9 bases and J lost 4, with 13 bases in between. There are 12 residues in the CDR3. The CDR3 reads CASKGAGYEQYF. The CDR3 DNA reads TGTGCCAGTAAGGGGGCGGGGTACGAGCAGTACTTC.

CDR3: CASSPGTSGVYYEQYF. The CDR3 DNA is TGCGCCAGCAGCCCCGGGACTAGCGGGGTATACTACGAGCAGTACTTC. The chain couples TRBV5-1 to TRBJ2-7; 13 bases are a match to TRBD2. V shed 4 bases and J 3 bases; nucleotides not matched to a gene: 7. The CDR3 has 16 residues. Germline V gene data show CDR1 as SGHRS and CDR2 as YFSETQ.

The J gene is TRBJ1-6, the V gene TRBV9, with 7 bases that match TRBD1. The CDR3 spans 12 residues. The germline V gene has CDR1 SGDLS and CDR2 YYNGEE. V was clipped by 7 bases and J by 6 bases; unmatched bases: 1. In DNA, the CDR3 is TGTGCCAGCGGGACAGTTAATTCACCCCTCCACTTT. Translating it yields CASGTVNSPLHF.

The genes are TRBV27 and TRBJ1-6; D is possibly TRBD1 (5 bases). Germline V gene data show CDR1 as MNHEY and CDR2 as SMNVEV (reference sequence). The V end lost 0 bases, the J end lost 13 bases, and 7 bases lay between the germline ends. This CDR3 comprises 12 residues. Here the CDR3 DNA reads TGTGCCAGCAGTTTATCCGGGGGGCCCCTCCACTTT. Translated: CASSLSGGPLHF.

The chain recombines TRBV2 with TRBJ1-2; weak D call: TRBD1 (6 bases). CDR1 and CDR2 (germline): SNHLY, FYNNEI. The V end was cut by 7 bases, the J end by 0 bases, with 15 bases between. The CDR3 contains 15 residues. The DNA for the CDR3 is TGTGCCAGCACAGACAGGTTCTTAGCTAACTATGGCTACACCTTC. Protein product: CASTDRFLANYGYTF.